This entry concerns a single T cell receptor beta chain. This specimen belongs to a study of blood T cell repertoires in COVID-19. Study-wide context: Both acute and convalescent COVID-19 samples were obtained from the United States, Italy and Spain. In each case, the material was cDNA or gDNA derived from T cells, B-cell-depleted T cells, or PBMCs.

Some clones are missing from TCRdb's copy, which holds only in-frame ones; the method was immunoSEQ multiplex PCR. The profile shows some 44,000 clones, more than 70% of them singletons. The CDR3 has 15 residues. The ends were cut back, 0 bases at V and 3 bases at J, with 9 bases in the middle. Germline V CDR1 and CDR2: SEHNR, FQNEAQ (reference sequence). The receptor was isolated from a human donor in a cohort sampled during active COVID-19. The V gene is TRBV7-9, the J gene TRBJ2-1; perhaps TRBD2 as D (5 bases). The sample taken for sequencing was peripheral blood. The CDR3 DNA sequence: TGTGCCAGCAGCTTAGCGGGAGAGAACTACAATGAGCAGTTCTTC. Its translation is CASSLAGENYNEQFF. Full variable domain (remainder filled in from reference TRBV7-9 and TRBJ2-1): DTGVSQNPRHKITKRGQNVTFRCDPISEHNRLYWYRQTLGQGPEFLTYFQNEAQLEKSRLLSDRFSAERPKGSFSTLEIQRTEQGDSAMYLCASSLAGENYNEQFFGPGTRLTVL.